This TCR beta chain was recorded in a study of Ad26.COV2.S vaccination and SARS-CoV-2 variants. For the study at large: Donor was in the COV1001 Ad26.COV2.S trial arm. Donor got 5x10^10 or 1x10^11 viral particles of Ad26.COV2.S.

Treatment defined: about 20 received Ad26.COV2.S at low or high dose, single or two shots; 5 received placebo; per-sample allocation not given. Vaccine and placebo recipients were sampled on day 63 after the first injection. An Ad26 vector carrying the Wuhan-strain SARS-CoV-2 spike served as the vaccine. Study-wide results and caveats: Breadth and depth estimates from TCRs may understate total T cell responses.

Assay: immunoSEQ multiplex PCR; the TCRdb copy retains only in-frame clones and omits some. Of hundreds of thousands of clones listed, around 90% are singletons. The CDR3 length is 14 residues. From germline, CDR1 is SGHTA and CDR2 FQGNSA. V was pared by 5 bases and J by 0 bases, with 8 bases between. This clone was seen a single time. Its antigen is undetermined. Sequenced here: peripheral blood, sampled in a trial of Ad26.COV2.S vaccine versus placebo. This chain connects TRBV7-2 to TRBJ1-5; D remains unclear. The clonotype comes from a person aged 18-60 years who received the Ad26.COV2.S COVID-19 vaccine or a placebo. CDR3 bases: TGTGCCAGCAGCCCACTACATAGCAATCAGCCCCAGCATTTT. It specifies CASSPLHSNQPQHF.